The present T cell receptor (beta chain) was sequenced within a study of siplizumab effects on memory and regulatory T cells. Assay used: immunoSEQ multiplex PCR; TCRdb lists only in-frame clones, some missing. The data hold approximately 90,000 clones, with 94% observed a single time. V was clipped by 3 bases and J by 1 base, with 11 bases between them. Germline loops: CDR1 MNHNS, CDR2 SASEGT. This CDR3 region has 15 residues. The clonotype originates from a human donor in good health. The V call is TRBV6-1, the J call TRBJ2-3; possibly TRBD1 or TRBD2 for D (5 bases each). Specimen: non-Treg CD4+ T cells sorted from blood. CDR3 nucleotide sequence: TGTGCCAGCAGTGAGGGGGTGACCCGCACAGATACGCAGTATTTT. Translated, it gives CASSEGVTRTDTQYF.